This TCR beta chain was obtained from a study of Tregs in tolerant kidney transplant recipients. Study-wide results and limits: Biological reproducibility was not directly addressed, but technical replication error appeared minimal. Expanding Tregs on activated donor B cells appeared to best identify donor-specific TCRbeta clones. Tolerant patients' donor-specific Tregs expanded beyond overall Tregs, suggesting antigen-driven growth. Validation in larger populations is needed because few patients were studied.

Germline V gene sequence: CDR1 SNHLY, CDR2 FYNNEI. The J segment lost 3 bases and the V segment lost 3 bases, leaving 6 bases of the junction unmatched. The CDR3 spans 15 residues. Using immunoSEQ multiplex PCR, the repertoire was profiled, and TCRdb retains in-frame clones only, with some absent. This sample's table reports 45,000 to 55,000 clones. Regarding this clone: As yet, its antigen is unknown. The read terminates 3 residues before the CDR3 end, so the remaining end is supplied by the germline J gene.

Source: CD4+ T cells from blood, taken before the transplant. The TCR originated in a human donor who received a combined kidney and bone marrow transplant. This sequence joins TRBV2 and TRBJ2-3; 7 bases line up with TRBD1. The sequenced CDR3 bases are TGTGCCAGCAGTGAGTCCAGGGGGATAACAGATACG. This sequence encodes CASSESRGITDT. The full CDR3 protein reads CASSESRGITDTQYF.